Each of the 5 T cell receptor beta chains below was sequenced from the same sample in a study of T-cell reconstitution after alpha-beta-depleted transplantation in children. A TCRbeta library incorporating unique molecular identifiers was prepared. MiXCR, applied by TCRdb to the PCR reads, yields one record per CDR3 protein. The table has about 490,000 distinct CDR3 sequences, about 10% seen once. Sample: PBMCs, taken before TCRalphabeta/CD19-depleted stem cell transplant. The receptors shown here come from a child aged 2-15 years with inherited bone marrow failure, due to receive a stem cell transplant.

The CDR3 loop reads CASSLRDYYEQYF. The CDR3 DNA reads as TGTGCCAGCAGCCTCCGGGACTACTACGAGCAGTACTTC. The gene calls are TRBV5-5 and TRBJ2-7, with 7 bases aligning to TRBD2. The CDR3 length is 13 residues. Unmatched junction bases numbered 4, after V lost 4 bases and J lost 3 bases. The germline CDR1 and CDR2 sequences are SGHKS and YYEKEE (reference sequence).

This clonotype has a count of ten or more. This chain joins TRBV28 and TRBJ2-4; D gene ambiguous. Looked up from germline, CDR1 is MDHEN and CDR2 is SYDVKM. CDR3 size: 20 residues. Trimming took off 1 base at V and 0 bases at J, with 22 bases between the two ends. As DNA, the CDR3 is TGTGCCAGCAGTTTATCTTTAACGTTTGGACCAGCGCTAGCCAAAAACATTCAGTACTTC. Its protein is CASSLSLTFGPALAKNIQYF. The full variable domain, completed using reference TRBV28 and TRBJ2-4, is DVKVTQSSRYLVKRTGEKVFLECVQDMDHENMFWYRQDPGLGLRLIYFSYDVKMKEKGDIPEGYSVSREKKERFSLILESASTNQTSMYLCASSLSLTFGPALAKNIQYFGAGTRLSVL.

This clonotype was seen repeatedly, ten times or more. This rearrangement joins TRBV20-1 to TRBJ1-1; D remains unclear. The germline V gene encodes CDR1 DFQATT and CDR2 SNEGSKA (reference sequence). There are 12 residues in the CDR3. Trimming shortened V by 7 bases and J by 6 bases, and 15 bases separated the two germline ends. CDR3 bases: TGCAGTGGTGGCAGGAGAGGCGCTGAAGCTTTCTTT. As protein: CSGGRRGAEAFF.

This clonotype appeared many times. The rearrangement uses TRBV7-6 and TRBJ2-3; tentative D call: TRBD1 (5 bases). V lost 5 bases, J lost 4 bases, and 19 bases lay in between. This CDR3 is built from 16 residues. Germline CDR1 and CDR2: SGHVS and FNYEAQ. Here the CDR3 reads CASSPQAGSVSDTQYF. Here the CDR3 DNA reads TGTGCCAGCAGCCCCCAGGCAGGGTCAGTCTCAGATACGCAGTATTTT.

This chain uses TRBV5-1 with TRBJ2-5, with D tentatively TRBD1 (5 bases). From germline, CDR1 is SGHRS and CDR2 YFSETQ. The CDR3 extends over 13 amino acids. V was trimmed by 4 bases and J by 1 base, leaving 8 bases between them. The CDR3 DNA is TGCGCCAGCAGCAGGGGCGGCCAAGAGACCCAGTACTTC. Its translation: CASSRGGQETQYF.